One sample yielded the 14 T cell receptor beta chains listed below, sequenced in a study of blood T cell repertoires in COVID-19. Assay: immunoSEQ multiplex PCR; the TCRdb copy retains only in-frame clones and omits some. The data hold tens of thousands of clones, with 80% to 95% observed a single time. The sample was peripheral blood. Receptor source: a man in his late teens or twenties with COVID-19, enrolled during active disease.

Only a few counts were recorded for this clone. This sequence joins TRBV7-2 and TRBJ2-2; TRBD1 matches 9 bases. Unmatched junction bases numbered 2, after V lost 3 bases and J lost 3 bases. Germline CDR1 reads SGHTA; CDR2 reads FQGNSA. The CDR3 loop spans 15 amino acids. Written as DNA, the CDR3 is TGTGCCAGCAGCTTCCGGGACAGGGACACCGGGGAGCTGTTTTTT. This encodes CASSFRDRDTGELFF.

V is TRBV9 and J is TRBJ1-1; D is possibly TRBD1 (6 bases). Germline assignment: CDR1 SGDLS and CDR2 YYNGEE. There are 15 residues in the CDR3. V was shortened by 4 bases and J by 5 bases, with 18 bases between the two germline ends. CDR3 bases: TGTGCCAGCAGCTCCCTTGGGGGGGCTGGGACTGAAGCTTTCTTT. Its translation: CASSSLGGAGTEAFF.

V and J are TRBV28 and TRBJ1-3; D is uncertain. The CDR3 contains 15 residues. Germline V gene sequence: CDR1 MDHEN, CDR2 SYDVKM. Trimming removed 1 base at V and 0 bases at J, with 7 bases between. CDR3 DNA: TGTGCCAGCAGTTTATTCCGGAGCTCTGGAAACACCATATATTTT. The encoded protein is CASSLFRSSGNTIYF. Variable domain in full (rest from reference TRBV28 and TRBJ1-3): DVKVTQSSRYLVKRTGEKVFLECVQDMDHENMFWYRQDPGLGLRLIYFSYDVKMKEKGDIPEGYSVSREKKERFSLILESASTNQTSMYLCASSLFRSSGNTIYFGEGSWLTVV.

The chain joins TRBV7-9 to TRBJ1-1; D unresolved. Germline V lookup: CDR1 SEHNR, CDR2 FQNEAQ (reference sequence). This CDR3 has 14 residues. The V and J ends lost 10 bases and 1 base respectively, with 16 bases between them. CDR3 protein: CATRVGRANTEAFF. The CDR3 DNA reads TGTGCCACCAGAGTGGGGAGGGCGAACACTGAAGCTTTCTTT.

The chain employs TRBV16 and TRBJ1-2, with TRBD1 matching over 7 bases. The CDR3 covers 15 residues. Losses at the gene ends were 1 base for V and 4 bases for J; bases not matched to a gene: 6. Germline values: CDR1 KGHSY, CDR2 FQNENV. This CDR3 is CASSQFGDSLYGYTF. DNA for the CDR3: TGTGCCAGCAGCCAATTCGGGGACAGCCTCTATGGCTACACCTTC.

This sequence joins TRBV7-2 and TRBJ2-7, with D perhaps matching TRBD2 (5 bases). The CDR3 runs 14 residues. Germline V gene sequence: CDR1 SGHTA, CDR2 FQGNSA. Trimming stripped 2 bases from V and 3 bases from J, with 11 bases between. Here the CDR3 DNA reads TGTGCCAGCAGCTTAAGACGGGGAAGCTACGAGCAGTACTTC. Translation: CASSLRRGSYEQYF.

The chain uses TRBV5-4 and TRBJ2-1; 8 positions agree with TRBD2. The CDR3 runs 16 residues. Germline V CDR1 and CDR2: SGHNT, YYREEE (reference sequence). The V segment lost 5 bases and the J segment 6 bases; nucleotides outside the gene matches: 13. CDR3 loop: CASSRGRGEAFNEQFF. The CDR3, as DNA: TGTGCCAGCAGTCGGGGGCGGGGGGAGGCTTTCAATGAGCAGTTCTTC.

This chain connects TRBV28 to TRBJ2-2, with TRBD2 matching over 10 bases. V trimming: 6 bases; J trimming: 6 bases; junction bases outside the gene matches: 16. The germline gives CDR1 MDHEN, CDR2 SYDVKM. The CDR3 covers 18 residues. DNA for the CDR3: TGTGCCAGCAGGCATAGGGGTAGGGCTAGCGGGAGACCCGGGGAGCTGTTTTTT. Translating gives CASRHRGRASGRPGELFF.

The chain is built from TRBV28 and TRBJ1-3, with D maybe TRBD1 (5 bases). Deletions cut 6 bases from V and 4 bases from J, with 10 bases between. Germline lookup yields CDR1 MDHEN and CDR2 SYDVKM. The CDR3 is made up of 13 amino acids. The CDR3 coding sequence is TGTGCCAGCAGGGCAGGGTCAGGAAACACCATATATTTT. This translates into CASRAGSGNTIYF.

This chain uses TRBV4-2 with TRBJ2-1, with 13 nucleotides matching TRBD2. The ends lost 0 bases at V and 10 bases at J; junction bases unmatched: 18. The CDR3 totals 20 residues. CDR1 LGHNA and CDR2 YNFKEQ come from the germline V gene. The CDR3 here is CASSQDGGIPGTSGNGEQFF. In DNA, the CDR3 is TGTGCCAGCAGCCAAGACGGCGGTATACCGGGGACTAGCGGGAACGGGGAGCAGTTCTTC.

The J gene is TRBJ2-7, the V gene TRBV6-6, with 8 nucleotides matching TRBD2. Germline assignment: CDR1 MNHNY and CDR2 SVGAGI (reference sequence). This CDR3 contains 16 residues. V dropped 5 bases and J dropped 6; count of bases not matched to a gene: 15. The CDR3 sequence: CASSRASGRGACEQYF. As DNA, the CDR3 is TGTGCCAGCAGTCGAGCGAGCGGGAGAGGGGCCTGCGAGCAGTACTTC.

In its sample, this clone was seen once. V gene TRBV28 combines with J gene TRBJ1-3; 9 nucleotides align to TRBD1. The germline V gene encodes CDR1 MDHEN and CDR2 SYDVKM. V lost 7 bases to trimming and J lost 2 bases; unmatched junction nucleotides: 9. The CDR3 is 16 residues long. The CDR3 sequence is CASISDRGGTGNTIYF. DNA for the CDR3: TGTGCCAGCATCTCGGACAGGGGTGGAACTGGAAACACCATATATTTT.

This chain joins TRBV29-1 and TRBJ1-4; a weak D match, TRBD1 (5 bases). The V gene's germline CDR1 is SQVTM and CDR2 ANQGSEA. The V end was cut by 5 bases, the J end by 8 bases, with 15 bases between. This CDR3 has 13 residues. For the CDR3, the DNA is TGCAGCGTTCCAATGTTGGGGGGGGAAAAACTGTTTTTT. Its protein product is CSVPMLGGEKLFF. Full variable domain (rest looked up from reference TRBV29-1 and TRBJ1-4): SAVISQKPSRDICQRGTSLTIQCQVDSQVTMMFWYRQQPGQSLTLIATANQGSEATYESGFVIDKFPISRPNLTFSTLTVSNMSPEDSSIYLCSVPMLGGEKLFFGSGTQLSVL.

The chain recombines TRBV2 with TRBJ2-3; TRBD2 aligns across 10 bases. The CDR3 is 14 amino acids. Trimming removed 7 bases from V and 2 bases from J; junction bases left unmatched: 3. Germline-derived CDR1 and CDR2 are SNHLY and FYNNEI. Written as DNA, the CDR3 is TGTGCCAGCACCGGACTAGCGGCCACAGATACGCAGTATTTT. Translated, it gives CASTGLAATDTQYF.